Below, one T cell receptor beta chain is given with its context. The antigen is undetermined. Naive CD8 populations comprised CD45RO-negative cells positively selected for CCR7, excluding terminally differentiated effector memory CD45RA+ cells. Profiling relied on immunoSEQ multiplex PCR, and the TCRdb table lists in-frame clones only, not all of them. The sample holds 1.5 million to 2.5 million clones, 85% to 95% seen once. These data originate in a study of shared clonotypes between healthy human individuals. About the research overall: The study drew on a couple of women and a few men aged 18 to 49 as donors. The plates for each donor numbered three CD4 naive, three CD4 memory, two CD8 naive and one CD8 memory. Study-level findings and limits: On the whole, naive subsets had larger estimated richness than memory subsets had. Rarefaction gave evidence that sorted-subset sequencing remained incomplete despite large depth.

V gave up 3 bases and J gave up 0 bases, with 9 bases separating them. The CDR3 is 15 amino acids. The germline CDR1 and CDR2 sequences are MDHEN and SYDVKM. The rearrangement links TRBV28 to TRBJ1-5; D is undetermined. This TCR was recovered from a young man in good health. Sample: naive CD8+ T cells sorted from blood. CDR3 bases: TGTGCCAGCAGTTTGCCTCAGAATAGCAATCAGCCCCAGCATTTT. Translation: CASSLPQNSNQPQHF.